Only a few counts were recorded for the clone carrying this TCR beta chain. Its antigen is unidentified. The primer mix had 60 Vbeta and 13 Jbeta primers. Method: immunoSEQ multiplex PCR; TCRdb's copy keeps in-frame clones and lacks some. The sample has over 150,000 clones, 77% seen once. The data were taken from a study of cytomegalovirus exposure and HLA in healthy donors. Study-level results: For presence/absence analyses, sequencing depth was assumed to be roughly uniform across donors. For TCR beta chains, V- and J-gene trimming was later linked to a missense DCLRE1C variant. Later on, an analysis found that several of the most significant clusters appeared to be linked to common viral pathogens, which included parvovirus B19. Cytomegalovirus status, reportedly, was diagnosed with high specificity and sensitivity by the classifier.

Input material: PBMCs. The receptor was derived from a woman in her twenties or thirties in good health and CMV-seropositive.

CDR3 amino acids: CASSTTGTSDSEQFF. The DNA for the CDR3 is TGTGCCAGCAGCACAACCGGGACTAGTGATAGTGAGCAGTTCTTC. The chain combines TRBV6-5 with TRBJ2-1; 8 bases fit TRBD2. The J segment lost 9 bases and the V segment lost 6 bases, leaving 13 bases of the junction unmatched. CDR3 size: 15 residues. Germline V lookup: CDR1 MNHEY, CDR2 SVGAGI.